The 31 T cell receptor beta chains below come from one sample, sequenced in a study of cytomegalovirus exposure and HLA in healthy donors. The primer mix had 60 Vbeta and 13 Jbeta primers. Repertoires were generated with immunoSEQ multiplex PCR, while TCRdb's copy carries only in-frame clones and drops some. The top ten hold around 1.9% of the sample, which has some 170,000 clones, 75% to 85% seen once. What was sequenced was PBMCs. The receptors shown here come from a woman aged 18-29 years in good health and CMV-seronegative.

The chain combines TRBV2 with TRBJ1-1; D may be TRBD1 (5 bases). The ends were cut back, 8 bases at V and 8 bases at J, with 12 bases in the middle. Germline V CDR1 and CDR2: SNHLY, FYNNEI. The CDR3 is made up of 11 amino acids. The CDR3 region is CASFYQGEAFF. The CDR3 DNA sequence: TGTGCCAGCTTTTATCAGGGCGAAGCTTTCTTT.

This clone showed up just once. The rearrangement uses TRBV19 and TRBJ1-5; D might be TRBD1 (5 bases). The CDR3 length is 15 residues. Germline V lookup: CDR1 LNHDA, CDR2 SQIVND (reference sequence). The germline V and J ends were trimmed by 5 bases and 5 bases, with 16 bases remaining between them. The CDR3, as DNA: TGTGCCAGTAGTCCAGGGTTTAGGTTTGATCAGCCCCAGCATTTT. It codes for CASSPGFRFDQPQHF.

Regarding this clone: Sequence at one end of the junction differs from germline and may be a read error. The chain has TRBV7-7 and TRBJ2-7; TRBD1 matches 10 bases. This CDR3 has 14 amino acids. Germline V gene lookup returns CDR1 SSHAT and CDR2 FNYEAQ (reference sequence). The CDR3 sequence is CASSRDRGTYEQYF. Written as DNA, the CDR3 is TGTGCTAGCAGTCGGGACAGGGGAACCTACGAGCAGTACTTC.

V is TRBV5-6 and J is TRBJ1-2, with 8 bases fitting TRBD1. The V gene end was trimmed by 4 bases and the J gene end by 1 base; junction bases not matched to a gene: 3. This CDR3 has 14 residues. Germline CDR1 SGHDT, CDR2 YYEEEE. CDR3: CASSRDRNNYGYTF. The CDR3 nucleotides are TGTGCCAGCAGCCGGGACAGGAATAACTATGGCTACACCTTC.

This chain connects TRBV5-4 to TRBJ2-1; 8 bases are shared with TRBD1. The V gene's germline CDR1 is SGHNT and CDR2 YYREEE (reference sequence). The CDR3 is 14 residues long. Trimming cost V 4 bases and J 5 bases; bases outside gene matches: 5. CDR3 protein: CASSPWTGHNEQFF. For the CDR3, the DNA is TGTGCCAGCAGCCCTTGGACAGGGCACAATGAGCAGTTCTTC.

This rearrangement joins TRBV27 to TRBJ2-1, with 8 bases lining up with TRBD2. V lost 2 bases to trimming and J lost 7 bases; unmatched junction nucleotides: 4. CDR1 and CDR2 from the germline V gene are MNHEY and SMNVEV (reference sequence). This CDR3 has 14 amino acids. This chain's CDR3 is CASSLRGGRNEQFF. CDR3 sequence (DNA): TGTGCCAGCAGTTTACGAGGCGGGAGGAATGAGCAGTTCTTC.

The chain carries TRBV6-1 and TRBJ1-5; tentative D call: TRBD1 (6 bases). V lost 1 base and J 0 bases, leaving 10 bases between the germline ends. CDR3 length: 16 amino acids. Germline V gives CDR1 MNHNS, CDR2 SASEGT. DNA of the CDR3: TGTGCCAGCAGTGAAGTTCGGACAGCTAGCAATCAGCCCCAGCATTTT. As protein: CASSEVRTASNQPQHF.

This chain links TRBV5-1 with TRBJ2-3, with 7 bases aligning to TRBD1. Germline values: CDR1 SGHRS, CDR2 YFSETQ. The junction had 3 bases not matched to a gene; V was cut back by 3 bases and J by 5 bases. CDR3 length equals 13 residues. The CDR3 loop is CASSSGQVDTQYF. DNA for the CDR3: TGCGCCAGCAGCTCCGGACAGGTAGATACGCAGTATTTT.

V is TRBV6-1 and J is TRBJ1-5; D ambiguous. Germline CDR1 is MNHNS and CDR2 is SASEGT. The CDR3 has 11 residues. Trimming took off 3 bases at V and 9 bases at J, with 6 bases between the two ends. CDR3 in amino acids: CASSDERPQHF. CDR3 DNA sequence: TGTGCCAGCAGTGACGAGCGGCCCCAGCATTTT.

The chain links TRBV9 to TRBJ2-5, with 7 bases fitting TRBD1. Germline values: CDR1 SGDLS, CDR2 YYNGEE. The CDR3 is made up of 14 amino acids. After removal of 4 bases from V and 4 bases from J, the junction contained 7 bases not matched to a gene. CDR3 protein: CASSPTGSGETQYF. CDR3 bases: TGTGCCAGCAGCCCGACAGGGAGTGGAGAGACCCAGTACTTC.

This rearrangement joins TRBV28 to TRBJ2-5, with 8 bases matching TRBD2. V lost 2 bases and J lost 2; bases outside the gene matches: 1. The V gene's germline CDR1 is MDHEN and CDR2 SYDVKM. CDR3 size: 14 residues. The CDR3 coding sequence is TGTGCCAGCAGTTTAGGGACTAGGCAAGAGACCCAGTACTTC. This codes for CASSLGTRQETQYF.

The CDR3 loop reads CASSLGQTGKTYNEQFF. The CDR3 coding sequence is TGTGCCAGCAGCTTGGGGCAAACAGGGAAAACCTACAATGAGCAGTTCTTC. This chain joins TRBV7-9 and TRBJ2-1; possible D gene TRBD1, 6 bases. V lost 3 bases and J lost 2, with 17 bases in between. The CDR3 spans 17 residues. Looked up from germline, CDR1 is SEHNR and CDR2 is FQNEAQ (reference sequence).

The chain joins TRBV4-1 to TRBJ1-2; D perhaps matches TRBD1 (6 bases). V was pared by 5 bases and J by 1 base, with 14 bases between. There are 15 residues in the CDR3. Germline V CDR1 and CDR2: MGHRA, YSYEKL. The chain's CDR3 is CASSAQGNLNYGYTF. CDR3 sequence (DNA): TGCGCCAGCAGCGCACAGGGAAACCTTAACTATGGCTACACCTTC.

This clone was observed a single time. Other DNA sequences in this specimen translate into the identical CDR3. The chain employs TRBV5-1 and TRBJ2-7; 8 nucleotides agree with TRBD2. V lost 2 bases to trimming and J lost 0 bases; unmatched junction nucleotides: 4. Germline lookup yields CDR1 SGHRS and CDR2 YFSETQ. This CDR3 region has 15 residues. The CDR3 loop reads CASSLGAGASYEQYF. CDR3 sequence (DNA): TGCGCCAGCAGCTTAGGAGCGGGAGCCTCCTACGAGCAGTACTTC.

This chain links TRBV28 with TRBJ1-3; D possibly corresponds to TRBD1 (6 bases). Germline-derived CDR1 and CDR2 are MDHEN and SYDVKM. V was trimmed by 11 bases and J by 2 bases, leaving 13 bases between them. CDR3 length: 13 residues. Here the CDR3 reads CAVQGAAGNTIYF. Here the CDR3 DNA reads TGTGCCGTACAGGGTGCGGCTGGAAACACCATATATTTT.

The V call is TRBV11-2, the J call TRBJ2-2, with 8 bases that match TRBD1. The CDR3 runs 14 residues. Per germline, CDR1 SGHAT and CDR2 FQNNGV. Unmatched junction bases numbered 3, after V lost 2 bases and J lost 7 bases. DNA of the CDR3: TGTGCCAGCAGCTTACCAGGGGGCAGCGGGGAGCTGTTTTTT. Protein product: CASSLPGGSGELFF.

The rearrangement uses TRBV29-1 and TRBJ2-1; no clear D gene. V lost 4 bases to trimming and J lost 9 bases, with 22 bases between them. This CDR3 is 15 amino acids long. In germline, CDR1 is SQVTM, CDR2 ANQGSEA. CDR3 loop: CSVAFLLQVVREQFF. CDR3 coding DNA: TGCAGCGTTGCCTTCCTTCTTCAGGTGGTCCGTGAGCAGTTCTTC.

The rearrangement joins TRBV5-1 to TRBJ2-1; TRBD2 matches at 9 bases. The CDR3 consists of 16 residues. V trimming: 3 bases; J trimming: 8 bases; junction bases outside the gene matches: 12. Germline V CDR1 and CDR2: SGHRS, YFSETQ. The CDR3: CASSWVTSGGGHEQFF. In DNA, the CDR3 is TGCGCCAGCAGCTGGGTGACTAGCGGCGGTGGACATGAGCAGTTCTTC.

This chain uses TRBV25-1 with TRBJ1-6; D gene ambiguous. Germline V gene lookup returns CDR1 MGHDK and CDR2 SYGVNS. The ends were cut back, 6 bases at V and 6 bases at J, with 15 bases in the middle. The length of the CDR3 is 15 residues. The DNA for the CDR3 is TGTGCCAGCAGGGCAAGGGTAGGGAGTAATTCACCCCTCCACTTT. Amino acids: CASRARVGSNSPLHF.

The chain employs TRBV29-1 and TRBJ1-2; no clear D. Germline V gene sequence: CDR1 SQVTM, CDR2 ANQGSEA. The CDR3 covers 13 residues. V lost 0 bases and J 0 bases, leaving 5 bases between the germline ends. The CDR3 loop reads CSVEDLANYGYTF. CDR3 bases: TGCAGCGTTGAAGATCTCGCTAACTATGGCTACACCTTC.

The rearrangement links TRBV15 to TRBJ2-2; maybe TRBD1 (5 bases). This CDR3 contains 17 residues. Per germline, CDR1 LNHNV and CDR2 YYDKDF (reference sequence). The ends were cut back, 0 bases at V and 0 bases at J, with 11 bases in the middle. CDR3 residues: CATSRELVRANTGELFF. The DNA of the CDR3 is TGTGCCACCAGCAGAGAGTTGGTCAGGGCGAACACCGGGGAGCTGTTTTTT. Full variable domain (missing parts from reference TRBV15 and TRBJ2-2): DAMVIQNPRYQVTQFGKPVTLSCSQTLNHNVMYWYQQKSSQAPKLLFHYYDKDFNNEADTPDNFQSRRPNTSFCFLDIRSPGLGDTAMYLCATSRELVRANTGELFFGEGSRLTVL.

Written as DNA, the CDR3 is TGTGCCAGTAGTATCACAGGGGGAACCTACGAGCAGTACTTC. Its protein is CASSITGGTYEQYF. The chain joins TRBV19 to TRBJ2-7; 8 positions match TRBD1. Germline trimming cut 3 bases from V and 2 bases from J; bases unmatched to any gene: 3. This CDR3 has 14 amino acids. CDR1 is LNHDA, CDR2 SQIVND, per germline (reference sequence).

The chain has TRBV12-5 and TRBJ1-1; no firm D call. CDR1 is LGHNT, CDR2 FRNRAP, per germline. V was trimmed by 3 bases and J by 3 bases, leaving 14 bases between them. There are 15 residues in the CDR3. The CDR3 loop reads CASGFSFREDTEAFF. In DNA form, the CDR3 reads TGTGCTAGTGGTTTTTCATTTCGGGAGGACACTGAAGCTTTCTTT.

This clone was detected once. The chain joins TRBV6-4 to TRBJ1-2, with 10 bases matching TRBD1. CDR1 is MRHNA, CDR2 SNTAGT, per germline. J lost 5 bases, V lost 7 bases, and 7 bases had no gene match. The CDR3 spans 14 residues. The CDR3 DNA follows: TGTGCCAGCAAGACAGGGGGCGACGGATATGGCTACACCTTC. Protein product: CASKTGGDGYGYTF.

The CDR3 DNA reads as TGTGCCAGCAGTTTATGGAGACGTGACAGGGCTGGAGGCTACACCTTC. It yields the protein CASSLWRRDRAGGYTF. The rearrangement links TRBV5-4 to TRBJ1-2, with 7 bases fitting TRBD1. From germline, CDR1 is SGHNT and CDR2 YYREEE (reference sequence). V was clipped by 5 bases and J by 8 bases; unmatched bases: 18. CDR3 length equals 16 residues.

This chain connects TRBV5-1 to TRBJ2-7, with D perhaps matching TRBD1 (6 bases). CDR1 and CDR2 from the germline V gene are SGHRS and YFSETQ. Between the trimmed V and J ends, which lost 2 bases and 9 bases, there was a span of 12 bases. The CDR3 loop spans 12 amino acids. In nucleotides, the CDR3 is TGCGCCAGCAGCTTCACAGGGAACGGGCAGTACTTC. It is translated as CASSFTGNGQYF. The variable domain in full, with the rest retrieved from reference TRBV5-1 and TRBJ2-7, is KAGVTQTPRYLIKTRGQQVTLSCSPISGHRSVSWYQQTPGQGLQFLFEYFSETQRNKGNFPGRFSGRQFSNSRSEMNVSTLELGDSALYLCASSFTGNGQYFGPGTRLTVT.

V gene TRBV4-1 combines with J gene TRBJ1-5; the D is unclear. This CDR3 is 14 amino acids long. V lost 0 bases and J 7 bases, leaving 10 bases between the germline ends. Germline CDR1 MGHRA, CDR2 YSYEKL. CDR3 in amino acids: CASSQDLGVQPQHF. In nucleotides, the CDR3 is TGCGCCAGCAGCCAAGATTTGGGAGTACAGCCCCAGCATTTT.

The sample holds one count of this clone. The V and J genes are TRBV5-1 and TRBJ1-1, with D perhaps TRBD1 (6 bases). Trimming took 5 bases from V and 6 from J, leaving 14 bases between them. The CDR3 is made up of 13 amino acids. Looked up from germline, CDR1 is SGHRS and CDR2 is YFSETQ. The CDR3 sequence is CASSTDSYPEAFF. For the CDR3, the DNA is TGCGCCAGCAGTACGGACAGCTACCCTGAAGCTTTCTTT.

The chain recombines TRBV30 with TRBJ2-7; 7 positions agree with TRBD2. Germline values: CDR1 GTSNPN, CDR2 SVGIG (reference sequence). V lost 4 bases, J lost 2 bases, and 5 bases stayed unmatched. The CDR3 covers 13 residues. The CDR3 loop reads CAWKSSGAYEQYF. The CDR3 DNA is TGTGCCTGGAAGTCTAGCGGAGCCTACGAGCAGTACTTC.

The chain employs TRBV4-1 and TRBJ2-1, with 7 bases identical to TRBD1. Germline lookup yields CDR1 MGHRA and CDR2 YSYEKL. V shed 2 bases, J shed 10 bases, and the junction held 5 bases outside the gene matches. The CDR3 runs 13 residues. The DNA for the CDR3 is TGCGCCAGCAGCCAACCCCTGGGACAGGAGCAGTTCTTC. Its protein product is CASSQPLGQEQFF.

J is TRBJ1-5 and V is TRBV27; TRBD1 matches at 8 bases. The CDR3 is 15 residues long. Germline V gives CDR1 MNHEY, CDR2 SMNVEV (reference sequence). After removal of 8 bases from V and 6 bases from J, the junction contained 12 bases not matched to a gene. The CDR3 DNA sequence: TGTGCCAGCCGACGGAGCACAGGGGGAGGTCAGCCCCAGCATTTT. This sequence encodes CASRRSTGGGQPQHF.